This T cell receptor beta chain stems from a study of blood T cell repertoires in COVID-19. Study-wide context: Collection of acute and convalescent COVID-19 samples took place in the United States, Italy and Spain. T cells, B-cell-depleted T cells, or PBMCs provided the cDNA or gDNA that served as material.

This clone has a handful of counts. TCRdb's table, derived via immunoSEQ multiplex PCR, lists solely in-frame clones and lacks some. The sample consists of about 220,000 clones, around 82% of them appearing once. The V end lost 8 bases, the J end lost 7 bases, and 12 bases lay between the germline ends. The CDR3 consists of 12 residues. Germline CDR1 reads MDHEN; CDR2 reads SYDVKM. Enrolled through a virtual design, the participants were between roughly 18 and 89 years of age and came from about two dozen US areas. Participants classified as exposed had met a COVID-19 case within 2 weeks before study entry.

The chain links TRBV28 to TRBJ1-5; D is ambiguous. This TCR derives from a woman aged 50 to 65 who had been exposed to COVID-19. The sequenced sample was PBMCs or T cells enriched from blood (not recorded which). The DNA of the CDR3 is TGTGCCAGCCGGGGTGTACAGCAGCCCCAGCATTTT. Its translation: CASRGVQQPQHF. Looking up the rest from reference TRBV28 and TRBJ1-5 gives the full variable domain: DVKVTQSSRYLVKRTGEKVFLECVQDMDHENMFWYRQDPGLGLRLIYFSYDVKMKEKGDIPEGYSVSREKKERFSLILESASTNQTSMYLCASRGVQQPQHFGDGTRLSIL.